A single sample gave rise to the 10 T cell receptor beta chains below, sequenced in a study of shared clonotypes between healthy human individuals. Only in-frame clones appear in the TCRdb table, and some are missing; sequencing was by immunoSEQ multiplex PCR. The table shows about half a million clones, with about 85% occurring only once. Material for sequencing was PBMCs. Receptors originate from a woman aged 35 to 49 in good health. Some clones in this sample may be carry-over from other donors' samples.

The chain employs TRBV7-9 and TRBJ2-6; D might be TRBD2 (6 bases). Trimming shortened V by 0 bases and J by 4 bases, and 10 bases separated the two germline ends. The CDR3 consists of 16 residues. Germline-derived CDR1 and CDR2 are SEHNR and FQNEAQ (reference sequence). The CDR3 protein is CASSLAGGDGANVLTF. The CDR3 DNA sequence: TGTGCCAGCAGCTTAGCGGGGGGAGACGGGGCCAACGTCCTGACTTTC.

This chain joins TRBV9 and TRBJ2-3, with 14 bases lining up with TRBD2. The CDR3 has 17 amino acids. Per the germline V gene, CDR1 is SGDLS and CDR2 is YYNGEE. The ends lost 4 bases at V and 6 bases at J; junction bases unmatched: 10. The CDR3: CASSITGTSGSRDTQYF. CDR3 bases: TGTGCCAGCAGCATCACCGGGACTAGCGGGAGTCGGGATACGCAGTATTTT. Looking up the rest from reference TRBV9 and TRBJ2-3 gives the full variable domain: DSGVTQTPKHLITATGQRVTLRCSPRSGDLSVYWYQQSLDQGLQFLIQYYNGEERAKGNILERFSAQQFPDLHSELNLSSLELGDSALYFCASSITGTSGSRDTQYFGPGTRLTVL.

V gene TRBV27 combines with J gene TRBJ1-5; D gene unclear. Germline-derived CDR1 and CDR2 are MNHEY and SMNVEV (reference sequence). CDR3 length: 16 amino acids. Trimming removed 3 bases at V and 1 base at J, with 13 bases between. This chain's CDR3 is CASSFVPEGSNQPQHF. For the CDR3, the DNA is TGTGCCAGCAGTTTCGTTCCCGAAGGGAGCAATCAGCCCCAGCATTTT.

The rearrangement links TRBV5-1 to TRBJ2-7; 9 bases map to TRBD1. Germline V lookup: CDR1 SGHRS, CDR2 YFSETQ. V was clipped by 4 bases and J by 6 bases; unmatched bases: 5. The CDR3 is 13 residues long. The CDR3 nucleotides are TGCGCCAGCAGCGTGGGACAGGGTCTCGAGCAGTACTTC. Translation: CASSVGQGLEQYF.

V and J are TRBV5-1 and TRBJ2-5, with 8 positions matching TRBD2. This CDR3 spans 15 amino acids. V trimming: 5 bases; J trimming: 2 bases; junction bases outside the gene matches: 8. CDR1 is SGHRS and CDR2 is YFSETQ in the germline V gene. The CDR3 loop reads CASRSTSAAQETQYF. CDR3 nucleotide sequence: TGCGCCAGCAGGTCGACTAGCGCCGCTCAAGAGACCCAGTACTTC.

The chain uses TRBV5-1 and TRBJ2-6; D unresolved. The germline V gene encodes CDR1 SGHRS and CDR2 YFSETQ. This CDR3 is 13 amino acids long. Trimming stripped 2 bases from V and 1 base from J, with 1 base between. The CDR3 DNA follows: TGCGCCAGCAGCTTTTCTGGGGCCAACGTCCTGACTTTC. This codes for CASSFSGANVLTF.

The chain recombines TRBV28 with TRBJ1-2; weak D call: TRBD1 (6 bases). Germline-derived CDR1 and CDR2 are MDHEN and SYDVKM. V was clipped by 0 bases and J by 5 bases, with 7 bases between them. The CDR3 is 13 amino acids. In DNA form, the CDR3 reads TGTGCCAGCAGTTTATGGAGGGGGTATGGCTACACCTTC. Its translation is CASSLWRGYGYTF.

This clone appeared once. CDR3 bases: TGTGCCAGCAGGCCCCAGGGGCTGAACACTGAAGCTTTCTTT. Translated, it gives CASRPQGLNTEAFF. This chain uses TRBV2 with TRBJ1-1; D is possibly TRBD1 (6 bases). Trimming shortened V by 6 bases and J by 0 bases, and 11 bases separated the two germline ends. Per germline, CDR1 SNHLY and CDR2 FYNNEI. The CDR3 has 14 amino acids.

The J gene is TRBJ1-2, the V gene TRBV4-1; the match to TRBD1 covers 10 bases. Germline lookup yields CDR1 MGHRA and CDR2 YSYEKL. The CDR3 is 18 amino acids. Germline trimming cut 4 bases from V and 8 bases from J; bases unmatched to any gene: 19. The CDR3 bases are TGCGCCAGCAGCCGGGATTGGACAGGGGGAAGACGGGATAGGGGCTACACCTTC. It yields the protein CASSRDWTGGRRDRGYTF.

This clone was counted between two and nine times. The chain employs TRBV5-4 and TRBJ2-1; D call uncertain. The CDR3 spans 14 residues. V dropped 0 bases and J dropped 6 bases, with 10 bases sitting between them. Germline CDR1 reads SGHNT; CDR2 reads YYREEE (reference sequence). The chain's CDR3 is CASSLEFRVNEQFF. In nucleotides, the CDR3 is TGTGCCAGCAGCTTGGAGTTTAGGGTCAATGAGCAGTTCTTC.